Here is one TCR beta chain with its context. The antigen remains undetermined. One end of the junction does not line up with germline, which may come from a read error. This entry is derived from a study of OX40 agonist ivuxolimab in advanced cancers. Findings and limits, study-wide: In a subset of nonresponders, normalized T-cell clonal expansion was also low. Expanded clones tended on average to be more numerous among CD8+ T cells than CD4+. It was not determined which antigens were specifically recognized by the peripheral T cells that had undergone clonal expansion.

Data came from immunoSEQ multiplex PCR; TCRdb stores just in-frame clones and leaves some out. The sample carries 20,000 to 30,000 clones, around 79% recorded once. Germline V gives CDR1 SSHAT, CDR2 FNYEAQ (reference sequence). The CDR3 has 13 residues. The sequencing here drew on CD4+ or CD8+ T cells sorted from blood, taken in a trial of the OX40 agonist ivuxolimab. This TCR was sampled from an adult with an advanced solid tumor such as melanoma, head and neck, liver or kidney cancer. V is TRBV7-7 and J is TRBJ2-7, with TRBD1 matching 10 bases. For the CDR3, the DNA is TGTGCTAGCAGCTTAGGGACAGGGGACGAGCAGTACTTC. Translation: CASSLGTGDEQYF.